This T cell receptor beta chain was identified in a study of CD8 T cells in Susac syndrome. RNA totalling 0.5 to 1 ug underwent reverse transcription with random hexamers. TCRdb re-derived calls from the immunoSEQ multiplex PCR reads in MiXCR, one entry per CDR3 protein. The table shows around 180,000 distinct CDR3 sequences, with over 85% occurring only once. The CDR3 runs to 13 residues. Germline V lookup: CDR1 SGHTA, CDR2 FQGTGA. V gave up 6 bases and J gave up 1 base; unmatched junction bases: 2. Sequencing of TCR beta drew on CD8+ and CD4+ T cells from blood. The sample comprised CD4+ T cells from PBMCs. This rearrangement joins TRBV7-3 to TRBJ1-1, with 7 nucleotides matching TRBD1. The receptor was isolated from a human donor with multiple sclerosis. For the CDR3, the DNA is TGTGCCAGCAGGCGGGACAGGAACACTGAAGCTTTCTTT. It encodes CASRRDRNTEAFF.